The 23 T cell receptor beta chains in this list originate from one sample, sequenced in a study of cytomegalovirus exposure and HLA in healthy donors. PCR primers comprised 60 Vbeta and 13 Jbeta primers. Sequencing used immunoSEQ multiplex PCR; TCRdb keeps in-frame clones, though not all of them. Seen here are around 63,000 clones, approximately 81% observed once, and the top ten hold about 2.9%. Sequenced sample: PBMCs. These receptors came from a woman aged 30 to 39 in good health and CMV-seronegative.

V gene TRBV27 combines with J gene TRBJ1-1; tentatively, D is TRBD1 (6 bases). V was pared by 6 bases and J by 4 bases, with 15 bases between. The CDR3 length is 14 residues. CDR1 and CDR2 from the germline V gene are MNHEY and SMNVEV (reference sequence). DNA for the CDR3: TGTGCCAGCAGCGTCATGGGGGGGGCCACTGAAGCTTTCTTT. This encodes CASSVMGGATEAFF.

The chain has TRBV18 and TRBJ2-5, with D possibly matching TRBD1 (6 bases). This CDR3 contains 13 residues. The ends were cut back, 4 bases at V and 3 bases at J, with 9 bases in the middle. Germline assignment: CDR1 KGHSH and CDR2 LQKENI. This CDR3 is CASSLGQKETQYF. The CDR3, as DNA: TGTGCCAGCTCACTTGGACAGAAAGAGACCCAGTACTTC. The whole variable domain, remainder taken from reference TRBV18 and TRBJ2-5, is NAGVMQNPRHLVRRRGQEARLRCSPMKGHSHVYWYRQLPEEGLKFMVYLQKENIIDESGMPKERFSAEFPKEGPSILRIQQVVRGDSAAYFCASSLGQKETQYFGPGTRLLVL.

The CDR3 DNA reads TGTGCCAGCGCCACATCCTACGAGCAGTACTTC. This translates into CASATSYEQYF. J is TRBJ2-7 and V is TRBV7-2; no clear D. The CDR3 has 11 amino acids. The V gene's germline CDR1 is SGHTA and CDR2 FQGNSA. The ends were cut back, 8 bases at V and 1 base at J, with 6 bases in the middle.

This chain uses TRBV7-9 with TRBJ2-7; D is perhaps TRBD2 (6 bases). V was trimmed by 4 bases and J by 6 bases, leaving 13 bases between them. Germline V gene sequence: CDR1 SEHNR, CDR2 FQNEAQ (reference sequence). The CDR3 is 13 amino acids. This CDR3 is CASSWRGSGEQYF. The CDR3, as DNA: TGTGCCAGCAGCTGGAGGGGATCTGGCGAGCAGTACTTC.

A single count supports this clone. V usage is TRBV11-3 and J usage is TRBJ1-1; D gene ambiguous. Germline V gives CDR1 SGHNT, CDR2 YENEEA. The CDR3 sequence is 15 residues long. V was clipped by 5 bases and J by 7 bases, with 20 bases between them. As DNA, the CDR3 is TGTGCCAGCAGCCCTTCTAGTGGCGCCCTGAATGAAGCTTTCTTT. It codes for CASSPSSGALNEAFF.

This chain links TRBV7-2 with TRBJ1-4; D gene ambiguous. The CDR3 is made up of 14 amino acids. Germline V gives CDR1 SGHTA, CDR2 FQGNSA. Deletions cut 1 base from V and 2 bases from J, with 5 bases between. The CDR3 sequence is CASSLGATNEKLFF. CDR3 nucleotides: TGTGCCAGCAGCTTAGGGGCGACTAATGAAAAACTGTTTTTT.

This chain joins TRBV7-9 and TRBJ1-2; D gene unclear. The V end lost 4 bases, the J end lost 4 bases, and 16 bases lay between the germline ends. This CDR3 contains 15 residues. Germline CDR1 SEHNR, CDR2 FQNEAQ (reference sequence). DNA for the CDR3: TGTGCCAGCAGCTCGCGACATCTATCGGCCTATGGCTACACCTTC. Translating gives CASSSRHLSAYGYTF.

The V gene is TRBV6-1, the J gene TRBJ1-2, with TRBD1 as a possible D gene (5 bases). The CDR3 is made up of 13 amino acids. Trimming cost V 7 bases and J 8 bases, with 17 bases left between them. The germline gives CDR1 MNHNS, CDR2 SASEGT. The CDR3 is CASTSGRAWGYTF. The CDR3 DNA reads TGTGCCAGCACCTCCGGCAGGGCGTGGGGCTACACCTTC.

The chain uses TRBV6-5 and TRBJ2-1, with 9 bases that match TRBD1. The CDR3 totals 15 residues. The germline gives CDR1 MNHEY, CDR2 SVGAGI. Trimming took 3 bases from V and 7 from J; bases not matched to a gene: 7. Here the CDR3 reads CASSYRDRAMNEQFF. CDR3 coding DNA: TGTGCCAGCAGTTATAGGGACAGGGCCATGAATGAGCAGTTCTTC.

CDR3 coding DNA: TGTGCCAGCAGTCAGACGCCGGGGAATGAGCAGTTCTTC. Translation gives CASSQTPGNEQFF. V and J are TRBV11-2 and TRBJ2-1; tentative D call: TRBD2 (5 bases). CDR3 length: 13 residues. The germline V and J ends were trimmed by 6 bases and 7 bases, with 13 bases remaining between them. The germline V gene has CDR1 SGHAT and CDR2 FQNNGV.

The chain uses TRBV6-1 and TRBJ1-2; D gene uncertain. V lost 1 base, J lost 6 bases, and 9 bases lay in between. CDR1 is MNHNS, CDR2 SASEGT, per germline. This CDR3 region has 13 residues. The CDR3 DNA reads as TGTGCCAGCAGTGAAGAGGCGGGTGATGGCTACACCTTC. This codes for CASSEEAGDGYTF.

The chain recombines TRBV5-6 with TRBJ2-7; 11 nucleotides agree with TRBD1. CDR3 size: 16 residues. Per germline, CDR1 SGHDT and CDR2 YYEEEE. V was pared by 5 bases and J by 5 bases, with 12 bases of the junction left unmatched. CDR3 amino acids: CASSFPGQGASHEQYF. As DNA, the CDR3 is TGTGCCAGCAGTTTTCCCGGACAGGGGGCGTCCCACGAGCAGTACTTC.

The chain carries TRBV4-1 and TRBJ1-1; the D is unclear. The germline V gene encodes CDR1 MGHRA and CDR2 YSYEKL. V lost 2 bases to trimming and J lost 6 bases, with 4 bases between them. There are 11 residues in the CDR3. The CDR3 DNA sequence: TGCGCCAGCAGCCAATCCTCTGAAGCTTTCTTT. Translating gives CASSQSSEAFF.

The chain carries TRBV2 and TRBJ2-7, with D possibly TRBD1 on 5 matching bases. V lost 1 base, J lost 3 bases, and 13 bases lay in between. The germline gives CDR1 SNHLY, CDR2 FYNNEI. The CDR3 loop spans 15 amino acids. DNA for the CDR3: TGTGCCAGCAGTGAAGAGGGGTACGGACGCTACGAGCAGTACTTC. Translation: CASSEEGYGRYEQYF.

The sample holds one count of this clone. The rearrangement uses TRBV7-2 and TRBJ2-3; possible D gene TRBD2, 6 bases. This CDR3 comprises 14 residues. With 4 bases removed from V and 9 bases from J, the gap between germline ends came to 17 bases. Germline CDR1 is SGHTA and CDR2 is FQGNSA. The CDR3 reads CASSSAGSARTQYF. In DNA, the CDR3 is TGTGCCAGCAGCTCCGCGGGGTCCGCCCGGACGCAGTATTTT.

This clone was detected only a few times. DNA of the CDR3: TGTGCCAGCAGCTTCACAGGGAGAAACACTGAAGCTTTCTTT. This codes for CASSFTGRNTEAFF. V and J are TRBV7-2 and TRBJ1-1; a possible D gene is TRBD1 (6 bases). The V and J ends lost 3 bases and 2 bases respectively, with 10 bases between them. The germline CDR1 and CDR2 sequences are SGHTA and FQGNSA. The CDR3 is made up of 14 amino acids.

The rearrangement links TRBV13 to TRBJ1-3, with 8 bases lining up with TRBD1. J was trimmed by 6 bases and V by 5 bases; bases with no gene match: 3. Germline V gene data show CDR1 as PRHDT and CDR2 as FYEKMQ (reference sequence). The CDR3 has 13 amino acids. The chain's CDR3 is CASSPDRANTIYF. The DNA of the CDR3 is TGTGCCAGCAGCCCGGACAGGGCAAACACCATATATTTT.

The chain couples TRBV6-1 to TRBJ2-2; 7 bases align to TRBD2. Trimming at V came to 7 bases and at J to 4 bases, leaving 6 bases not matched to a gene. CDR1 is MNHNS, CDR2 SASEGT, per germline. This CDR3 spans 14 amino acids. CDR3 sequence (DNA): TGTGCCAGCACTGCGGGCGGGAGCACCGGGGAGCTGTTTTTT. Translating gives CASTAGGSTGELFF.

This chain uses TRBV27 with TRBJ2-2; the match to TRBD1 covers 8 bases. With 8 bases clipped from V and 7 bases from J, the junction kept 12 bases outside the gene matches. From germline, CDR1 is MNHEY and CDR2 SMNVEV (reference sequence). The CDR3 is 15 residues long. The CDR3 spells CASGSGQVLGGELFF. The CDR3 DNA reads as TGTGCCAGCGGGTCGGGACAGGTCCTCGGCGGGGAGCTGTTTTTT.

The table lists this clone with a few counts. The gene calls are TRBV5-8 and TRBJ1-5; D is ambiguous. The CDR3 runs to 15 residues. Trimming removed 0 bases at V and 4 bases at J, with 11 bases between. Germline CDR1 is SGHTS and CDR2 is YDEGEE. CDR3 sequence: CASSLAPGPNQPQHF. CDR3 coding DNA: TGTGCCAGCAGCTTGGCACCGGGTCCAAATCAGCCCCAGCATTTT.

Details on this clone: One end of the junction fails to match germline, which may point to a read error. The chain combines TRBV19 with TRBJ1-6; 12 bases line up with TRBD1. Germline CDR1 LNHDA, CDR2 SQIVND (reference sequence). This CDR3 spans 17 amino acids. CDR3 residues: CASSREPGQGANSPPHF. The CDR3 nucleotides read TGTGCCAGTAGTAGAGAACCGGGACAGGGGGCTAATTCACCCCCCCACTTT. The complete variable domain, with remaining parts taken from reference TRBV19 and TRBJ1-6, reads DGGITQSPKYLFRKEGQNVTLSCEQNLNHDAMYWYRQDPGQGLRLIYYSQIVNDFQKGDIAEGYSVSREKKESFPLTVTSAQKNPTAFYLCASSREPGQGANSPPHFGNGTRLTVT.

For this clone: The CDR3 end shows no conserved phenylalanine or tryptophan, and so a read error is likely. The rearrangement uses TRBV5-8 and TRBJ1-1; 7 bases are a match to TRBD1. The germline CDR1 and CDR2 sequences are SGHTS and YDEGEE. J lost 5 bases, V lost 1 base, and 8 bases had no gene match. This CDR3 spans 15 amino acids. The CDR3 DNA reads TGTGCCAGCAGCTTGTTACAGGGGTGGGATACTGAAGCTTTCCTT. It yields the protein CASSLLQGWDTEAFL.

This chain uses TRBV7-9 with TRBJ2-5; 7 bases map to TRBD2. Trimming at V came to 3 bases and at J to 4 bases, leaving 8 bases not matched to a gene. The CDR3 is 15 residues long. Germline V gives CDR1 SEHNR, CDR2 FQNEAQ (reference sequence). CDR3 residues: CASSLVRGLGETQYF. DNA of the CDR3: TGTGCCAGCAGCTTGGTTCGCGGACTAGGAGAGACCCAGTACTTC.